These 19 T cell receptor beta chains originate from one sample sequenced in a study of early T cells in non-severe SARS-CoV-2 infection. TCRdb reprocessed the 5' RACE reads with MiXCR, giving one entry per CDR3 protein. The sample consists of about 72,000 distinct CDR3 sequences, about 9.5% of them appearing once. The material sequenced was whole blood, taken at baseline. These receptors all come from an adult who was a healthcare worker with PCR-confirmed SARS-CoV-2 infection or an uninfected control (not recorded which).

The chain is built from TRBV12-3 or TRBV12-4 and TRBJ1-4, with TRBD1 matching 10 bases. With 6 bases clipped from V and 7 bases from J, the junction kept 5 bases outside the gene matches. This CDR3 contains 14 residues. This chain's CDR3 is CASRPGTGAEKLFF. In nucleotides, the CDR3 is TGTGCCAGCAGACCCGGGACAGGGGCTGAAAAACTGTTTTTT.

The chain links TRBV4-2 to TRBJ1-3; 7 nucleotides match TRBD1. Germline V lookup: CDR1 LGHNA, CDR2 YNFKEQ. Losses at the gene ends were 4 bases for V and 1 base for J; bases not matched to a gene: 10. The CDR3 is 17 amino acids. CDR3 bases: TGTGCCAGCAGCCGGGAGGCAGGGGGGACATCTGGAAACACCATATATTTT. This codes for CASSREAGGTSGNTIYF.

This clonotype was detected many times. This chain joins TRBV7-2 and TRBJ2-7; possible D gene TRBD1, 6 bases. CDR1 and CDR2 (germline): SGHTA, FQGNSA. CDR3 size: 15 residues. The germline V and J ends were trimmed by 1 base and 0 bases, with 10 bases remaining between them. The CDR3: CASSLVGQSSYEQYF. The CDR3 region has the DNA TGTGCCAGCAGCTTAGTCGGACAGAGCTCCTACGAGCAGTACTTC.

The rearrangement uses TRBV11-3 and TRBJ1-2; a possible D gene is TRBD1 (5 bases). With 0 bases removed from V and 4 bases from J, the gap between germline ends came to 12 bases. The CDR3 length is 15 residues. Germline CDR1 reads SGHNT; CDR2 reads YENEEA. The CDR3 DNA reads TGTGCCAGCAGCTTAGACGGGCAGGGAGCCTATGGCTACACCTTC. Its translation is CASSLDGQGAYGYTF.

Regarding this clonotype: A much larger clone is a single base away; this may be a read error. This chain uses TRBV19 with TRBJ2-7; D is possibly TRBD2 (5 bases). The CDR3 is 14 residues long. Germline V gene data show CDR1 as LNHDA and CDR2 as SQIVND (reference sequence). The V end lost 5 bases, the J end lost 1 base, and 12 bases lay between the germline ends. The CDR3 DNA sequence: TGTGCCAGTAGTGAGGGCTTTGGGTCCTACGAGCAGTACTTC. Residues: CASSEGFGSYEQYF.

This clonotype was seen a handful of times. This chain connects TRBV6-6 to TRBJ2-2; TRBD1 matches at 7 bases. The CDR3 consists of 15 residues. Germline V gives CDR1 MNHNY, CDR2 SVGAGI (reference sequence). V shed 6 bases and J 5 bases; nucleotides not matched to a gene: 9. The CDR3 sequence: CASSSTGVETGELFF. The CDR3 DNA sequence: TGTGCCAGCAGCAGTACAGGGGTCGAAACCGGGGAGCTGTTTTTT.

This clonotype was picked up a small number of times. V and J are TRBV12-3 or TRBV12-4 and TRBJ1-1; 11 positions agree with TRBD1. CDR3 length equals 15 residues. Unmatched junction bases numbered 10, after V lost 8 bases and J lost 5 bases. CDR3 DNA: TGTGCCAGCTACATAGGACAGGGGGCCAATACTGAAGCTTTCTTT. Translation: CASYIGQGANTEAFF.

This clonotype was picked up a small number of times. J is TRBJ2-7 and V is TRBV24-1; the D is unclear. The CDR3 covers 12 residues. Trimming left V 4 bases short and J 3 bases short, with 6 bases between. The germline V gene has CDR1 KGHDR and CDR2 SFDVKD. In DNA form, the CDR3 reads TGTGCCACCAGTGACCGCGACTACGAGCAGTACTTC. This codes for CATSDRDYEQYF.

This clonotype was seen repeatedly, ten times or more. The chain carries TRBV20-1 and TRBJ2-1; TRBD1 agrees at 8 bases. The germline gives CDR1 DFQATT, CDR2 SNEGSKA (reference sequence). V was pared by 0 bases and J by 6 bases, with 13 bases of the junction left unmatched. The CDR3 loop spans 17 amino acids. CDR3 loop: CSARDDGQGWASNEQFF. DNA of the CDR3: TGCAGTGCTAGAGATGATGGACAGGGCTGGGCAAGCAATGAGCAGTTCTTC.

This clonotype was counted a few times. The chain has TRBV3-1 and TRBJ2-5; D is unclear. Germline CDR1 reads LGHDT; CDR2 reads YNNKEL (reference sequence). The CDR3 consists of 15 residues. V was shortened by 1 base and J by 5 bases, with 14 bases between the two germline ends. This chain's CDR3 is CASSQGGTDSETQYF. In DNA, the CDR3 is TGTGCCAGCAGCCAAGGTGGTACAGATTCCGAGACCCAGTACTTC.

Many counts were recorded for this clonotype. The V call is TRBV24-1, the J call TRBJ2-5; TRBD2 is a possible D gene (6 bases). This CDR3 has 13 amino acids. The germline CDR1 and CDR2 sequences are KGHDR and SFDVKD. Trimming shortened V by 4 bases and J by 3 bases, and 8 bases separated the two germline ends. CDR3 region: CATSERGKETQYF. The CDR3 bases are TGTGCCACCAGTGAGCGGGGAAAAGAGACCCAGTACTTC.

This clonotype has ten or more counts. J is TRBJ2-7 and V is TRBV10-3; a weak D match, TRBD2 (7 bases). The V gene's germline CDR1 is ENHRY and CDR2 SYGVKD. V lost 0 bases, J lost 5 bases, and 17 bases lay in between. The length of the CDR3 is 16 residues. For the CDR3, the DNA is TGTGCCATCAGTGAGTCGGGGGGGCCGGGAAGAGACGAGCAGTACTTC. Translation: CAISESGGPGRDEQYF.

This clonotype was observed at least ten times. This chain joins TRBV29-1 and TRBJ2-3; D might be TRBD2 (7 bases). Germline V gene lookup returns CDR1 SQVTM and CDR2 ANQGSEA. The CDR3 contains 15 residues. The V gene lost 4 bases and the J gene lost 7 bases, with 21 bases spanning the gap. In DNA form, the CDR3 reads TGCAGCGTTGGGTCCCGCGGGGGCATGAGGAATACGCAGTATTTT. Protein product: CSVGSRGGMRNTQYF.

The gene calls are TRBV30 and TRBJ1-1, with TRBD1 matching 8 bases. Looked up from germline, CDR1 is GTSNPN and CDR2 is SVGIG (reference sequence). The CDR3 covers 14 residues. V lost 4 bases to trimming and J lost 3 bases; unmatched junction nucleotides: 7. The CDR3 DNA reads TGTGCCTGGAATCGACAGGGGCGGGACACTGAAGCTTTCTTT. Encoded protein: CAWNRQGRDTEAFF.

In this sample, this clonotype turned up many times. V is TRBV7-8 and J is TRBJ2-7, with D perhaps TRBD2 (7 bases). This CDR3 contains 16 residues. Trimming left V 0 bases short and J 3 bases short, with 15 bases between. In germline, CDR1 is SGHVS, CDR2 FQNEAQ. The CDR3 protein is CASSLARRGGDYEQYF. In nucleotides, the CDR3 is TGTGCCAGCAGCTTAGCGAGGAGGGGGGGAGACTACGAGCAGTACTTC.

The V and J genes are TRBV3-2 and TRBJ1-4. TRBV3-2 has pseudogene status. The CDR3 runs to 12 residues. In DNA, the CDR3 is TGTGCCAGCAGCCAGGGAGGGGAAAAACTGTTTTTT. Translating it yields CASSQGGEKLFF.

This chain joins TRBV7-2 and TRBJ2-3; tentative D call: TRBD2 (6 bases). V gave up 2 bases and J gave up 2 bases, with 11 bases separating them. Germline V lookup: CDR1 SGHTA, CDR2 FQGNSA. The CDR3 length is 15 residues. CDR3 protein: CASSLMAGLTDTQYF. In DNA form, the CDR3 reads TGTGCCAGCAGCTTAATGGCGGGGCTCACAGATACGCAGTATTTT. The full variable domain, rest sourced from reference TRBV7-2 and TRBJ2-3, is GAGVSQSPSNKVTEKGKDVELRCDPISGHTALYWYRQSLGQGLEFLIYFQGNSAPDKSGLPSDRFSAERTGGSVSTLTIQRTQQEDSAVYLCASSLMAGLTDTQYFGPGTRLTVL.

This clonotype was observed at least ten times. The chain has TRBV29-1 and TRBJ2-7, with 8 nucleotides matching TRBD1. CDR3 length: 13 amino acids. Germline V CDR1 and CDR2: SQVTM, ANQGSEA. The trim removed 7 bases at V and 2 bases at J, leaving 7 bases unmatched. This CDR3 reads CSAESGQAYEQYF. The CDR3 DNA reads as TGCAGCGCCGAGTCGGGACAGGCCTACGAGCAGTACTTC.

This clonotype appeared a few times. J is TRBJ2-2 and V is TRBV24-1; no firm D call. This CDR3 spans 14 amino acids. Germline CDR1 KGHDR, CDR2 SFDVKD. Trimming shortened V by 3 bases and J by 6 bases, and 10 bases separated the two germline ends. In DNA, the CDR3 is TGTGCCACCAGTGATCCCGGACGCCCCGGGGAGCTGTTTTTT. It is translated as CATSDPGRPGELFF.